Listed below are T cell receptor beta chains from one sample, sequenced in a study of early stage breast cancer tumors. Profiled with immunoSEQ multiplex PCR; TCRdb holds only in-frame clones, not every one. The data contain fewer than 30,000 clones, 80% of them singletons. The source material was blood. These receptors came from a person aged 55-75 years with breast cancer. Each CDR3 is given without its conserved first and last residue.

CDR3aa: ASSLAPSGIADEQY
j_gene: TRBJ2-7
v_gene: TRBV7-8

CDR3aa: ASSQNPGQEY
j_gene: TRBJ2-7
v_gene: TRBV14

CDR3aa: ASSDGTGPTGELF
j_gene: TRBJ2-2
v_gene: TRBV2

CDR3aa: ASSLDSGSSYEQY
j_gene: TRBJ2-7
v_gene: TRBV5-1

CDR3aa: AISEGGTGNQETQY
j_gene: TRBJ2-5
v_gene: TRBV10-3

CDR3aa: ASSPPRSYNEQF
j_gene: TRBJ2-1
v_gene: TRBV6-6

CDR3aa: ASSIGGLLYGYT
j_gene: TRBJ1-2
v_gene: TRBV19

CDR3aa: ASSLARTSGNTGELF
j_gene: TRBJ2-2
v_gene: TRBV7-2

CDR3aa: ASSHTMNTEAF
j_gene: TRBJ1-1
v_gene: TRBV5-6

CDR3aa: ASSVAGLAGNTGELF
j_gene: TRBJ2-2
v_gene: TRBV10-1

CDR3aa: ARSLFSGRALNEQF
j_gene: TRBJ2-1
v_gene: TRBV5-3

CDR3aa: ASSRGYEQY
j_gene: TRBJ2-7
v_gene: TRBV7-9

CDR3aa: AWASVNTEAF
j_gene: TRBJ1-1
v_gene: TRBV30

CDR3aa: AWSVTSTATQY
j_gene: TRBJ2-3
v_gene: TRBV30

CDR3aa: AWRNNRGFSSYNEQF
j_gene: TRBJ2-1
v_gene: TRBV30

CDR3aa: ASSFGLAGVSSTDTQY
j_gene: TRBJ2-3
v_gene: TRBV5-1

CDR3aa: ATATGPAATEAF
j_gene: TRBJ1-1
v_gene: TRBV19

CDR3aa: ASSPRSREETQY
j_gene: TRBJ2-5
v_gene: TRBV18

CDR3aa: ASSLAGGLPNEQF
j_gene: TRBJ2-1
v_gene: TRBV7-2

CDR3aa: ASSSGGFTEAF
j_gene: TRBJ1-1
v_gene: TRBV7-3

CDR3aa: ASSDRAGERGGQETQY
j_gene: TRBJ2-5
v_gene: TRBV9

CDR3aa: ASSSRGGYTEAF
j_gene: TRBJ1-1
v_gene: TRBV5-1

CDR3aa: ASSLGGAETQY
j_gene: TRBJ2-5
v_gene: TRBV5-1

CDR3aa: ASSEDRAYGYT
j_gene: TRBJ1-2
v_gene: TRBV2

CDR3aa: ASSSRGRGLWQPQH
j_gene: TRBJ1-5
v_gene: TRBV27

CDR3aa: AWSGWGRGPDYGYT
j_gene: TRBJ1-2
v_gene: TRBV30

CDR3aa: ASSQTRGLAGGEQF
j_gene: TRBJ2-1
v_gene: TRBV4-3

CDR3aa: ASSLVRRQDEQY
j_gene: TRBJ2-7
v_gene: TRBV5-1

CDR3aa: ASSRTSVNTEAF
j_gene: TRBJ1-1
v_gene: TRBV7-9

CDR3aa: ASSLGGGGDSSSNQPQH
j_gene: TRBJ1-5
v_gene: TRBV23-1

CDR3aa: ASSLVSGAYSGNTIY
j_gene: TRBJ1-3
v_gene: TRBV11-2

CDR3aa: ASGSLRAHEQY
j_gene: TRBJ2-7
v_gene: TRBV7-9